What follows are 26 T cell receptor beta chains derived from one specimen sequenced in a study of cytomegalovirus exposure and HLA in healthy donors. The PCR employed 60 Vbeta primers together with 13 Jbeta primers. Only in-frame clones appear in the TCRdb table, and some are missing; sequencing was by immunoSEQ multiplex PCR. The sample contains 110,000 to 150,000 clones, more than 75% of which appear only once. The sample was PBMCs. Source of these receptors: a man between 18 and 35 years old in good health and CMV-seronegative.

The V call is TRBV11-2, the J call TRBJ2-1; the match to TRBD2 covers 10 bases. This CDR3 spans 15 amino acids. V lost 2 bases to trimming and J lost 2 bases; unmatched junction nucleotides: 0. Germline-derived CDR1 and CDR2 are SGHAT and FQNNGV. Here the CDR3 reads CASSLLAGAYNEQFF. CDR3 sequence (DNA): TGTGCCAGCAGCTTACTAGCGGGAGCCTACAATGAGCAGTTCTTC.

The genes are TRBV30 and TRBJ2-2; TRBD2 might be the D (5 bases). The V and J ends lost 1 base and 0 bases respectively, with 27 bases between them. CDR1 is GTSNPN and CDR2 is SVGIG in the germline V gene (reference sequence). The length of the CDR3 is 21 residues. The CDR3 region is CAWSALKSQSAGYANTGELFF. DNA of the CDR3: TGTGCCTGGAGTGCCCTTAAGTCCCAATCTGCGGGCTACGCGAACACCGGGGAGCTGTTTTTT.

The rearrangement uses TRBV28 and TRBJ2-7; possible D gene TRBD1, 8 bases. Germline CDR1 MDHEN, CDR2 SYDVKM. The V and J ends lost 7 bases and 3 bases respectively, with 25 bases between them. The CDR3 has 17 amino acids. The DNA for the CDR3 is TGTGCCAGCACCTTAGGTCGACAGGGGAGCGGGATCTACGAGCAGTACTTC. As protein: CASTLGRQGSGIYEQYF. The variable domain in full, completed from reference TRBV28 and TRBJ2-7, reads DVKVTQSSRYLVKRTGEKVFLECVQDMDHENMFWYRQDPGLGLRLIYFSYDVKMKEKGDIPEGYSVSREKKERFSLILESASTNQTSMYLCASTLGRQGSGIYEQYFGPGTRLTVT.

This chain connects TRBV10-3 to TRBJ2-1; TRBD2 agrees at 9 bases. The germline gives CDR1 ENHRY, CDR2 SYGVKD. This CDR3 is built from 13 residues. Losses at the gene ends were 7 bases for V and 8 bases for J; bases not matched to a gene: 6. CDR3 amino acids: CAINAGGIDEQFF. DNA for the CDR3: TGTGCCATCAACGCGGGGGGGATCGATGAGCAGTTCTTC.

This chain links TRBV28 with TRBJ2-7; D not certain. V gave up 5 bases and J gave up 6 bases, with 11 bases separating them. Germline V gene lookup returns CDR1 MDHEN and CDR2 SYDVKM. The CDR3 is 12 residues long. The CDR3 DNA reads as TGTGCCAGCAGTAACCCCGGGTTCGAGCAGTACTTC. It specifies CASSNPGFEQYF. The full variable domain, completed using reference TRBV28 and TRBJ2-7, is DVKVTQSSRYLVKRTGEKVFLECVQDMDHENMFWYRQDPGLGLRLIYFSYDVKMKEKGDIPEGYSVSREKKERFSLILESASTNQTSMYLCASSNPGFEQYFGPGTRLTVT.

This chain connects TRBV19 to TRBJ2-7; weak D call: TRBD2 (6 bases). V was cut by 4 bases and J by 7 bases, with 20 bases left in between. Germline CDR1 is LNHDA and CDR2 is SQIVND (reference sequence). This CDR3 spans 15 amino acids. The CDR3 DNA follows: TGTGCCAGTAGTACCTCCCCGGGGTCCGGAGGGGAGCAGTACTTC. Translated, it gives CASSTSPGSGGEQYF.

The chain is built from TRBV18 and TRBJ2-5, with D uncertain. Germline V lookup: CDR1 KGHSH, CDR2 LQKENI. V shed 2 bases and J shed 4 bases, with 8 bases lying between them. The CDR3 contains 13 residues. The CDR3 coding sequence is TGTGCCAGCTCACCAGGCCAGCGAGAGACCCAGTACTTC. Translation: CASSPGQRETQYF. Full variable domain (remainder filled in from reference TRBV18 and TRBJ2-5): NAGVMQNPRHLVRRRGQEARLRCSPMKGHSHVYWYRQLPEEGLKFMVYLQKENIIDESGMPKERFSAEFPKEGPSILRIQQVVRGDSAAYFCASSPGQRETQYFGPGTRLLVL.

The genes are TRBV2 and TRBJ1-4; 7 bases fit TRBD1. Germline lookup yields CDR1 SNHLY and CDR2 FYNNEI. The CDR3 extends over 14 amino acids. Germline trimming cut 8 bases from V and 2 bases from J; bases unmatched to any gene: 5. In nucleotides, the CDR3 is TGTGCCAGCCAAAGGGACAGCACTAATGAAAAACTGTTTTTT. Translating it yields CASQRDSTNEKLFF.

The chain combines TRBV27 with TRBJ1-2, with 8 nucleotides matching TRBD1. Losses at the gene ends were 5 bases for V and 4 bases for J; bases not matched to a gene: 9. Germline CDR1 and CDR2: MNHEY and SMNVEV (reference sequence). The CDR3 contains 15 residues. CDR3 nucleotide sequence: TGTGCCAGCAGTCTGGGCAGGGGGCTAGGCTATGGCTACACCTTC. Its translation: CASSLGRGLGYGYTF.

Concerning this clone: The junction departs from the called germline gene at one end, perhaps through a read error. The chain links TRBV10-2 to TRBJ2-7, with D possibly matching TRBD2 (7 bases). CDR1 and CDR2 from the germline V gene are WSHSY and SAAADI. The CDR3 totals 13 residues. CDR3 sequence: CASSVGGDYEQCF. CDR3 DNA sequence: TGCGCCAGCAGTGTAGGGGGGGACTACGAGCAGTGCTTC.

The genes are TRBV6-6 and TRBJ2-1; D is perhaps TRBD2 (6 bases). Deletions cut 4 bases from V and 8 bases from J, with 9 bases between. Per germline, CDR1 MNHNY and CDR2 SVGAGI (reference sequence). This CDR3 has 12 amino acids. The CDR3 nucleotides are TGTGCCAGCAGTTGGGACTCTTATGAGCAGTTCTTC. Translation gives CASSWDSYEQFF.

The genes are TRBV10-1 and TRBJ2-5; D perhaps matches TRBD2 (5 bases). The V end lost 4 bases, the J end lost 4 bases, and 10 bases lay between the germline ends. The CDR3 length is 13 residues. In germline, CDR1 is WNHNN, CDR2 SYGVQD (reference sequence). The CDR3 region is CASSAQRAETQYF. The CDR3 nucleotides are TGCGCCAGCAGTGCCCAGAGGGCAGAGACCCAGTACTTC.

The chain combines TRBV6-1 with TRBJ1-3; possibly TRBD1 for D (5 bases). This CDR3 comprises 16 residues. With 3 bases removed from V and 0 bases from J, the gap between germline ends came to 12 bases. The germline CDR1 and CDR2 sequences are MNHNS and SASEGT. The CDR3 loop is CASSDLRQFSGNTIYF. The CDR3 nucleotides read TGTGCCAGCAGTGATTTAAGACAGTTCTCTGGAAACACCATATATTTT.

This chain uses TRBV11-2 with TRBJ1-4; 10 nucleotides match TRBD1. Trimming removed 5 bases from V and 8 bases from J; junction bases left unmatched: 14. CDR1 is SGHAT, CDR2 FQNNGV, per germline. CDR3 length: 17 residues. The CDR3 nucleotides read TGTGCCAGCAGCCCACGACACCCGGGACAGGGGTACGAAAAACTGTTTTTT. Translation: CASSPRHPGQGYEKLFF.

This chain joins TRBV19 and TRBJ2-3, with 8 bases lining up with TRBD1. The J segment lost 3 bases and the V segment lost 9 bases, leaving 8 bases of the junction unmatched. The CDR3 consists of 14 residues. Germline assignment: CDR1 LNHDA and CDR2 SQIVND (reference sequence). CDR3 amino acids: CASAWTGNTDTQYF. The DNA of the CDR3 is TGTGCCAGCGCTTGGACAGGGAATACAGATACGCAGTATTTT. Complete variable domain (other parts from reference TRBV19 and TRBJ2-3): DGGITQSPKYLFRKEGQNVTLSCEQNLNHDAMYWYRQDPGQGLRLIYYSQIVNDFQKGDIAEGYSVSREKKESFPLTVTSAQKNPTAFYLCASAWTGNTDTQYFGPGTRLTVL.

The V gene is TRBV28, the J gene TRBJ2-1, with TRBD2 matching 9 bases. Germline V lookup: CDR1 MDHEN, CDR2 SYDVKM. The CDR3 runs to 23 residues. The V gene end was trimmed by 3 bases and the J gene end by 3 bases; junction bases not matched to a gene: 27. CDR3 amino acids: CASSLGPRMGSRPGGRDYNEQFF. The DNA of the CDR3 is TGTGCCAGCAGTTTGGGGCCGCGGATGGGGAGCAGGCCGGGCGGGAGGGACTACAATGAGCAGTTCTTC. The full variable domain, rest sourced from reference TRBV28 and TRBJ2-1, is DVKVTQSSRYLVKRTGEKVFLECVQDMDHENMFWYRQDPGLGLRLIYFSYDVKMKEKGDIPEGYSVSREKKERFSLILESASTNQTSMYLCASSLGPRMGSRPGGRDYNEQFFGPGTRLTVL.

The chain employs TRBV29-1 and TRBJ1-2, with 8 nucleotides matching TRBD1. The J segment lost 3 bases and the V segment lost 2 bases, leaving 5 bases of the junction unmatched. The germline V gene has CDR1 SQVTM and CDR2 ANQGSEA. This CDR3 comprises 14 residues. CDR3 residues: CSVETGGADYGYTF. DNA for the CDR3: TGCAGCGTTGAAACAGGGGGGGCTGACTATGGCTACACCTTC.

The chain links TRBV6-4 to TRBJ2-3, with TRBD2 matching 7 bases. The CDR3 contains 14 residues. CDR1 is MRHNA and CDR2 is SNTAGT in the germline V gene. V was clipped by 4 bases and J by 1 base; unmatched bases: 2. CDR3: CASSARGGTDTQYF. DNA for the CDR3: TGTGCCAGCAGTGCCCGGGGGGGCACAGATACGCAGTATTTT.

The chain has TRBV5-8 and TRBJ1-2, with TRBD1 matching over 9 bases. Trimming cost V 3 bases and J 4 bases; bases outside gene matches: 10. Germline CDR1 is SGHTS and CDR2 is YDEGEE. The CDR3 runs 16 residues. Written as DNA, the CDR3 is TGTGCCAGCAGCTCCCTACAGGGGGCCAAAATCTATGGCTACACCTTC. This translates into CASSSLQGAKIYGYTF.

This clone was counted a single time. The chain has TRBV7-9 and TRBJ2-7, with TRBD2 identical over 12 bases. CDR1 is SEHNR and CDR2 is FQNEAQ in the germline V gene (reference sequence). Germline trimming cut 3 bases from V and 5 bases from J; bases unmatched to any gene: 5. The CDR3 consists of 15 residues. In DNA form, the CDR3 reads TGTGCCAGCAGCTTGGGACTAGCGGGTACCCACGAGCAGTACTTC. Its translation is CASSLGLAGTHEQYF. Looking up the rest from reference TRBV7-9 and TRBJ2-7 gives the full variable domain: DTGVSQNPRHKITKRGQNVTFRCDPISEHNRLYWYRQTLGQGPEFLTYFQNEAQLEKSRLLSDRFSAERPKGSFSTLEIQRTEQGDSAMYLCASSLGLAGTHEQYFGPGTRLTVT.

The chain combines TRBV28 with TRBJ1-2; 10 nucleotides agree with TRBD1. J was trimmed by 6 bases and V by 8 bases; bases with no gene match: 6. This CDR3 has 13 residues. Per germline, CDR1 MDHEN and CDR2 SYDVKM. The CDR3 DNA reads TGTGCCAGCCTACTCGACAGGGGGCATGGCTACACCTTC. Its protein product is CASLLDRGHGYTF.

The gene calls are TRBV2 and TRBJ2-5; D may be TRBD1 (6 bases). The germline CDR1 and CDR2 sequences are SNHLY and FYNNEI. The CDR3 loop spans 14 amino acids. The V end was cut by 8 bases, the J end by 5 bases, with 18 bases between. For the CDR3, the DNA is TGTGCCAGCGGTTTACAGGGAGCTCCGGAGACCCAGTACTTC. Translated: CASGLQGAPETQYF.

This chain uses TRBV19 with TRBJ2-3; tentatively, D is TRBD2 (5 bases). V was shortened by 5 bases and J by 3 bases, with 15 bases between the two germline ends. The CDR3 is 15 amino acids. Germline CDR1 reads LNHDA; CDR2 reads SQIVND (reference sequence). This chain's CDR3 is CASSGRMGGTDTQYF. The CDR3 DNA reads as TGTGCCAGTAGTGGAAGGATGGGCGGGACAGATACGCAGTATTTT.

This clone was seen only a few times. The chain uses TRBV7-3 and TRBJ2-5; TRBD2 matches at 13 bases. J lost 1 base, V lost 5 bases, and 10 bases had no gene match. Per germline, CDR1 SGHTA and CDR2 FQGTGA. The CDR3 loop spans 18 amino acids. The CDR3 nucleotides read TGTGCCAGCAGCGACCTCGGACTAGCGGGAGTAGGCCAAGAGACCCAGTACTTC. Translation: CASSDLGLAGVGQETQYF.

The CDR3 bases are TGCGCCAGCAGCTCCGGACAGGGGGATGGCTACACCTTC. This codes for CASSSGQGDGYTF. This chain uses TRBV5-1 with TRBJ1-2; 10 nucleotides agree with TRBD1. J lost 6 bases, V lost 3 bases, and 2 bases had no gene match. The V gene's germline CDR1 is SGHRS and CDR2 YFSETQ. CDR3 length equals 13 residues.

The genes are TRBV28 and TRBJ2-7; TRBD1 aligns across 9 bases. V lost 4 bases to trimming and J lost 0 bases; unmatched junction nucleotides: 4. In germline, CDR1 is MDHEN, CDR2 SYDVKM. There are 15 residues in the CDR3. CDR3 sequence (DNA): TGTGCCAGCAGTTCGTCGGGACAGGGCTCCTACGAGCAGTACTTC. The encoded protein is CASSSSGQGSYEQYF.